A single sample is the source of the 31 T cell receptor beta chains below, sequenced in a study of siplizumab effects on memory and regulatory T cells. TCRdb keeps only in-frame clones here, not all; method: immunoSEQ multiplex PCR. The sample includes 100,000 or so clones, about 90% of them seen just once. Sequencing used CD4+ T cells sorted from blood. The origin of the receptors is a human donor in good health.

The chain joins TRBV11-2 to TRBJ2-3; D remains unclear. Trimming shortened V by 0 bases and J by 1 base, and 8 bases separated the two germline ends. There are 15 residues in the CDR3. CDR1 SGHAT and CDR2 FQNNGV come from the germline V gene. The CDR3 sequence: CASSLDLSGTDTQYF. The CDR3 DNA reads as TGTGCCAGCAGCTTAGATCTTTCCGGCACAGATACGCAGTATTTT.

The rearrangement links TRBV6-4 to TRBJ2-7; unclear D gene. The germline V gene has CDR1 MRHNA and CDR2 SNTAGT. The V end lost 1 base, the J end lost 3 bases, and 10 bases lay between the germline ends. The CDR3 has 14 residues. CDR3 loop: CASSDCRLCYEQYF. DNA of the CDR3: TGTGCCAGCAGTGACTGCCGGCTTTGCTACGAGCAGTACTTC.

The chain employs TRBV7-9 and TRBJ2-1; either TRBD1 or TRBD2 may fit D (7 bases each). Between the trimmed V and J ends, which lost 3 bases and 6 bases, there was a span of 12 bases. The CDR3 is made up of 14 amino acids. Germline CDR1 SEHNR, CDR2 FQNEAQ (reference sequence). The CDR3 loop is CASSFQGGSNEQFF. CDR3 sequence (DNA): TGTGCCAGCAGCTTCCAGGGGGGGTCCAATGAGCAGTTCTTC.

This chain connects TRBV6-4 to TRBJ1-2, with D perhaps TRBD1 (6 bases). The CDR3 totals 13 residues. V was clipped by 5 bases and J by 0 bases, with 7 bases between them. From germline, CDR1 is MRHNA and CDR2 SNTAGT. CDR3: CASSRTANYGYTF. In nucleotides, the CDR3 is TGTGCCAGCAGTCGGACAGCTAACTATGGCTACACCTTC.

V is TRBV30 and J is TRBJ1-3; D is ambiguous. Deletions cut 2 bases from V and 1 base from J, with 6 bases between. This CDR3 contains 13 residues. Germline V gene sequence: CDR1 GTSNPN, CDR2 SVGIG (reference sequence). The CDR3 coding sequence is TGTGCCTGGAGTCGAGGGTCTGGAAACACCATATATTTT. Its protein product is CAWSRGSGNTIYF.

The gene calls are TRBV4-1 and TRBJ1-5; 10 bases map to TRBD1. Germline CDR1 MGHRA, CDR2 YSYEKL. The junction had 4 bases not matched to a gene; V was cut back by 2 bases and J by 6 bases. The CDR3 is 15 residues long. In DNA, the CDR3 is TGCGCCAGCAGCCAAACTGACAGGGGGCCTCAGCCCCAGCATTTT. Its translation is CASSQTDRGPQPQHF.

This chain links TRBV7-2 with TRBJ2-2, with no clear D. This CDR3 comprises 14 residues. V lost 7 bases to trimming and J lost 1 base, with 10 bases between them. From germline, CDR1 is SGHTA and CDR2 FQGNSA. This CDR3 is CASTPGENTGELFF. Written as DNA, the CDR3 is TGTGCCAGCACCCCTGGGGAGAACACCGGGGAGCTGTTTTTT. Complete variable domain (other parts from reference TRBV7-2 and TRBJ2-2): GAGVSQSPSNKVTEKGKDVELRCDPISGHTALYWYRQSLGQGLEFLIYFQGNSAPDKSGLPSDRFSAERTGGSVSTLTIQRTQQEDSAVYLCASTPGENTGELFFGEGSRLTVL.

J is TRBJ1-4 and V is TRBV7-9; D is unclear. V lost 5 bases and J lost 8, with 18 bases in between. CDR1 SEHNR and CDR2 FQNEAQ come from the germline V gene (reference sequence). There are 15 residues in the CDR3. The CDR3 nucleotides are TGTGCCAGCAGCGGAATAGAGAAGGAAAGAGAAAAACTGTTTTTT. Encoded protein: CASSGIEKEREKLFF.

The rearrangement links TRBV6-1 to TRBJ1-1; D unresolved. Germline lookup yields CDR1 MNHNS and CDR2 SASEGT. The CDR3 runs 13 residues. V gave up 4 bases and J gave up 2 bases, with 8 bases separating them. The CDR3 protein is CASSVLDNTEAFF. The CDR3 nucleotides are TGTGCCAGCAGTGTTTTAGATAACACTGAAGCTTTCTTT.

The genes are TRBV6-5 and TRBJ2-2; D not resolved. This CDR3 has 15 residues. The germline V gene has CDR1 MNHEY and CDR2 SVGAGI. V lost 4 bases and J 0 bases, leaving 9 bases between the germline ends. As DNA, the CDR3 is TGTGCCAGCAGTTTACAAGGGTCGAACACCGGGGAGCTGTTTTTT. It is translated as CASSLQGSNTGELFF.

The V and J genes are TRBV5-1 and TRBJ2-7; D uncertain. V lost 0 bases to trimming and J lost 2 bases, with 15 bases between them. This CDR3 contains 16 residues. Germline loops: CDR1 SGHRS, CDR2 YFSETQ. DNA of the CDR3: TGCGCCAGCAGCTTGGGGCCTAGGGATCAAGCCTACGAGCAGTACTTC. Protein: CASSLGPRDQAYEQYF.

The chain employs TRBV7-3 and TRBJ2-3; D is undetermined. The V gene lost 4 bases and the J gene lost 5 bases, with 7 bases spanning the gap. Germline-derived CDR1 and CDR2 are SGHTA and FQGTGA. The CDR3 length is 12 residues. The CDR3, as DNA: TGTGCCAGCAGCTCCCTCGGAGATACGCAGTATTTT. Amino acid sequence: CASSSLGDTQYF.

The chain employs TRBV7-3 and TRBJ1-2; no clear D. The CDR3 length is 15 residues. Germline-derived CDR1 and CDR2 are SGHTA and FQGTGA. The V end was cut by 5 bases, the J end by 6 bases, with 19 bases between. The CDR3 region has the DNA TGTGCCAGCAGCCCCGGACGGCATCGGCCTGATGGCTACACCTTC. Translation: CASSPGRHRPDGYTF.

The rearrangement links TRBV19 to TRBJ2-2; no definite D call. V lost 3 bases to trimming and J lost 5 bases, with 13 bases between them. The CDR3 length is 15 residues. Germline CDR1 is LNHDA and CDR2 is SQIVND (reference sequence). The CDR3 coding sequence is TGTGCCAGTAGTATTTTACAGACCTTAACCGGGGAGCTGTTTTTT. This translates into CASSILQTLTGELFF. The complete variable domain, with remaining parts taken from reference TRBV19 and TRBJ2-2, reads DGGITQSPKYLFRKEGQNVTLSCEQNLNHDAMYWYRQDPGQGLRLIYYSQIVNDFQKGDIAEGYSVSREKKESFPLTVTSAQKNPTAFYLCASSILQTLTGELFFGEGSRLTVL.

For this clone: At one end the junction does not follow the germline gene, possibly because of a read error. Within the sample, other DNA sequences also encode this same CDR3. The gene calls are TRBV27 and TRBJ2-7; 8 bases align to TRBD1. This CDR3 region has 15 residues. The V gene's germline CDR1 is MNHEY and CDR2 SMNVEV (reference sequence). In DNA form, the CDR3 reads TGCGCCAGCAGTTTGTCCGGGACAGGACGCTACGAGCAGTACTTC. Its protein is CASSLSGTGRYEQYF.

The chain recombines TRBV29-1 with TRBJ2-3, with TRBD2 matching 11 bases. The germline CDR1 and CDR2 sequences are SQVTM and ANQGSEA. Unmatched junction bases numbered 7, after V lost 2 bases and J lost 0 bases. The CDR3 is 17 amino acids. The DNA for the CDR3 is TGCAGCGTTGAACAACTAGCGGGGGCCGCTAGCACAGATACGCAGTATTTT. It encodes CSVEQLAGAASTDTQYF.

The gene calls are TRBV19 and TRBJ2-5; 9 bases match TRBD2. This CDR3 spans 14 amino acids. Germline CDR1 reads LNHDA; CDR2 reads SQIVND (reference sequence). Trimming took 4 bases from V and 4 from J; bases not matched to a gene: 4. The DNA for the CDR3 is TGTGCCAGTAGTAAGGGCGGGGGGGTAGAGACCCAGTACTTC. Its protein product is CASSKGGGVETQYF.

V gene TRBV5-1 combines with J gene TRBJ2-2, with 9 bases lining up with TRBD2. Germline values: CDR1 SGHRS, CDR2 YFSETQ. Trimming removed 6 bases from V and 1 base from J; junction bases left unmatched: 13. CDR3 size: 18 residues. The CDR3 DNA follows: TGCGCCAGCACCCCCGATCCGAGACTAGCGGAGAACACCGGGGAGCTGTTTTTT. Protein product: CASTPDPRLAENTGELFF.

On this clone itself: The same CDR3 is also encoded by other DNA sequences in this sample. The V and J genes are TRBV5-1 and TRBJ2-1; 12 bases agree with TRBD2. Germline CDR1 SGHRS, CDR2 YFSETQ. This CDR3 is built from 15 residues. Trimming removed 4 bases from V and 9 bases from J; junction bases left unmatched: 8. The CDR3 loop reads CASSPLAGGHGEQFF. The CDR3 DNA follows: TGCGCCAGCAGCCCGCTAGCGGGGGGGCACGGTGAGCAGTTCTTC.

The chain combines TRBV6-5 with TRBJ1-2; D may be TRBD1 (5 bases). In germline, CDR1 is MNHEY, CDR2 SVGAGI. This CDR3 is 14 amino acids long. V shed 5 bases and J shed 6 bases, with 16 bases lying between them. The CDR3 region has the DNA TGTGCCAGCAGTGAGAGGGGTAGGAATGATGGCTACACCTTC. It encodes CASSERGRNDGYTF.

This chain connects TRBV9 to TRBJ2-1, with 11 bases fitting TRBD2. J was trimmed by 7 bases and V by 5 bases; bases with no gene match: 11. Germline V lookup: CDR1 SGDLS, CDR2 YYNGEE. The length of the CDR3 is 16 residues. The CDR3 DNA reads TGTGCCAGCAGGCCCGCCGGGACTAGCGGCGGAAATGAGCAGTTCTTC. Residues: CASRPAGTSGGNEQFF. The complete variable domain, with remaining parts taken from reference TRBV9 and TRBJ2-1, reads DSGVTQTPKHLITATGQRVTLRCSPRSGDLSVYWYQQSLDQGLQFLIQYYNGEERAKGNILERFSAQQFPDLHSELNLSSLELGDSALYFCASRPAGTSGGNEQFFGPGTRLTVL.

This chain links TRBV18 with TRBJ2-7, with D possibly being TRBD1 (6 bases). Germline CDR1 reads KGHSH; CDR2 reads LQKENI. The CDR3 consists of 16 residues. V was clipped by 5 bases and J by 3 bases, with 20 bases between them. CDR3 protein: CASSANQPGTYYEQYF. CDR3 sequence (DNA): TGTGCCAGCTCAGCTAACCAGCCCGGGACATACTACGAGCAGTACTTC.

This rearrangement joins TRBV6-4 to TRBJ1-6, with D tentatively TRBD1 (6 bases). Per germline, CDR1 MRHNA and CDR2 SNTAGT. Trimming cost V 5 bases and J 7 bases, with 12 bases left between them. The CDR3 spans 14 residues. The CDR3 DNA reads as TGTGCCAGCAGTCCGACAGGTCTCAATTCACCCCTCCACTTT. Its protein product is CASSPTGLNSPLHF.

V is TRBV15 and J is TRBJ1-4; 12 bases fit TRBD1. There are 14 residues in the CDR3. CDR1 and CDR2 (germline): LNHNV, YYDKDF (reference sequence). J gave up 9 bases and V 5 bases, and 4 bases lay outside the gene matches. The CDR3 bases are TGTGCCACCAGCGGCCGGGACAGGGGGCAAAAACTGTTTTTT. Protein sequence: CATSGRDRGQKLFF.

The chain has TRBV29-1 and TRBJ2-1; TRBD1 is a possible D gene (5 bases). Germline CDR1 SQVTM, CDR2 ANQGSEA. The V end was cut by 7 bases, the J end by 8 bases, with 21 bases between. The CDR3 covers 14 residues. CDR3 in amino acids: CSALHRSSWDEQFF. The CDR3 coding sequence is TGCAGCGCCCTGCACAGGTCCTCATGGGATGAGCAGTTCTTC.

The rearrangement joins TRBV6-5 to TRBJ1-1; 7 nucleotides match TRBD1. The CDR3 totals 14 residues. Germline CDR1 reads MNHEY; CDR2 reads SVGAGI. Trimming removed 6 bases from V and 0 bases from J; junction bases left unmatched: 4. The CDR3, as DNA: TGTGCCAGCAGCCGGGGACAGCTGAACACTGAAGCTTTCTTT. Translation: CASSRGQLNTEAFF.

The chain recombines TRBV29-1 with TRBJ1-5, with D possibly TRBD1 on 6 matching bases. This CDR3 is 14 amino acids long. V lost 4 bases, J lost 3 bases, and 13 bases lay in between. Germline V gene sequence: CDR1 SQVTM, CDR2 ANQGSEA. The CDR3 is CSVGGQGPNQPQHF. In nucleotides, the CDR3 is TGCAGCGTTGGGGGGCAGGGTCCCAATCAGCCCCAGCATTTT. Full variable domain (missing parts from reference TRBV29-1 and TRBJ1-5): SAVISQKPSRDICQRGTSLTIQCQVDSQVTMMFWYRQQPGQSLTLIATANQGSEATYESGFVIDKFPISRPNLTFSTLTVSNMSPEDSSIYLCSVGGQGPNQPQHFGDGTRLSIL.

The chain recombines TRBV6-1 with TRBJ2-2, with D uncertain. Germline V gene lookup returns CDR1 MNHNS and CDR2 SASEGT. The CDR3 consists of 13 residues. V lost 4 bases to trimming and J lost 7 bases, with 10 bases between them. CDR3 sequence reads: CASSATFGGELFF. In nucleotides, the CDR3 is TGTGCCAGCAGTGCGACCTTCGGCGGGGAGCTGTTTTTT.

The CDR3 sequence is CASGSTATNEKLFF. The CDR3 DNA sequence: TGTGCCAGCGGTTCGACAGCAACTAATGAAAAACTGTTTTTT. This chain joins TRBV6-5 and TRBJ1-4; D might be TRBD1 (5 bases). Trimming took off 8 bases at V and 0 bases at J, with 10 bases between the two ends. Germline V gene data show CDR1 as MNHEY and CDR2 as SVGAGI. The CDR3 runs 14 residues.

CDR3 sequence: CASSEATGINYGYTF. The CDR3 bases are TGTGCCAGCAGTGAGGCAACAGGTATTAACTATGGCTACACCTTC. This chain uses TRBV2 with TRBJ1-2; D is possibly TRBD1 (5 bases). The CDR3 extends over 15 amino acids. Germline V CDR1 and CDR2: SNHLY, FYNNEI. V lost 3 bases and J 1 base, leaving 12 bases between the germline ends. Filled out from reference TRBV2 and TRBJ1-2, the complete variable domain reads EPEVTQTPSHQVTQMGQEVILRCVPISNHLYFYWYRQILGQKVEFLVSFYNNEISEKSEIFDDQFSVERPDGSNFTLKIRSTKLEDSAMYFCASSEATGINYGYTFGSGTRLTVV.

The chain recombines TRBV5-1 with TRBJ2-1; D may be TRBD1 (7 bases). The CDR3 is made up of 15 amino acids. CDR1 and CDR2 from the germline V gene are SGHRS and YFSETQ. V lost 0 bases, J lost 4 bases, and 11 bases lay in between. The chain's CDR3 is CASSLVAGGYNEQFF. In nucleotides, the CDR3 is TGCGCCAGCAGCTTGGTGGCAGGGGGGTACAATGAGCAGTTCTTC.